These T cell receptor beta chains were read from a single sample in a study of T cells in localized non-small cell lung cancer. The assay was immunoSEQ multiplex PCR, and TCRdb's table has in-frame clones only and misses some. Altogether about 2,400 clones are present, 21% being singletons, with the ten largest covering more than 10%. This material consisted of lung tumor tissue, taken before any cancer treatment. All receptors derive from a man aged 35-69 years with stage I lung adenocarcinoma. CDR3s include the opening cysteine and the closing phenylalanine or tryptophan. Fields, in order: D gene, V gene, clone size, J gene, CDR3 DNA, CDR3 protein. The D gene is left open where the match is weak. Only some rows state a clone size, as once, few, many or a class for expanded clones.

D: .; V: TRBV28; size: .; J: TRBJ2-7; DNA: TGTGCCAGCAGTCTAAGGGCTAGCGACTCGACGAAGGAGGCCTACGAGCAGTACTTC; CDR3: CASSLRASDSTKEAYEQYF
D: TRBD1; V: TRBV11-3; size: medium-sized; J: TRBJ2-7; DNA: TGTGCCAGCAGCTTTCGCCCGGGACAGGTCTACGAGCAGTACTTC; CDR3: CASSFRPGQVYEQYF
D: .; V: TRBV19; size: .; J: TRBJ1-5; DNA: TGTGCCAGCAAGGACTCAGGGGTTAGCAATCAGCCCCAGCATTTT; CDR3: CASKDSGVSNQPQHF
D: .; V: TRBV11-3; size: .; J: TRBJ2-1; DNA: TGTGCCAGCAGCTTAGACAGGGGGGCCTACAATGAGCAGTTCTTC; CDR3: CASSLDRGAYNEQFF
D: .; V: TRBV19; size: .; J: TRBJ2-5; DNA: TGTGCCAGTAGTATCTCCGCCACGAGCCCCGAATGGGAGACCCAGTACTTC; CDR3: CASSISATSPEWETQYF
D: .; V: TRBV28; size: .; J: TRBJ1-2; DNA: TGTGCCAGCAGTCTGGACCTAGCCGGCTACACCTTC; CDR3: CASSLDLAGYTF
D: .; V: TRBV11-3; size: few; J: TRBJ2-1; DNA: TGTGCCAGCAGCTTATTTAGCAGGGGGGCCAATGAGCAGTTCTTC; CDR3: CASSLFSRGANEQFF
D: TRBD2; V: TRBV9; size: few; J: TRBJ2-7; DNA: TGTGCCAGCAGTGCTGGACTAGCGGGGGTCCTATACGAGCAGTACTTC; CDR3: CASSAGLAGVLYEQYF
D: .; V: TRBV28; size: few; J: TRBJ2-1; DNA: TGTGCCAGCAGTTTTTCGGCAGGACCCCAAAAATTCAATGAGCAGTTCTTC; CDR3: CASSFSAGPQKFNEQFF
D: .; V: TRBV28; size: few; J: TRBJ1-1; DNA: TGTGCCAGCAGTTTGCCGGGTATACGAGCTTTCTTT; CDR3: CASSLPGIRAFF
D: .; V: TRBV5-1; size: once; J: TRBJ2-1; DNA: TGCGCCAGCAGCTTAGCACAGAGCTCCTACAATGAGCAGTTCTTC; CDR3: CASSLAQSSYNEQFF
D: .; V: TRBV14; size: .; J: TRBJ2-3; DNA: TGTGCCAGCAGCCAAGTGTTGGGGGATACGCAGTATTTT; CDR3: CASSQVLGDTQYF
D: .; V: TRBV6-8; size: medium-sized; J: TRBJ2-2; DNA: TGTGCCAGCAAGTCAGGGCGGCGGGGTAACACCGGGGAGCTGTTTTTT; CDR3: CASKSGRRGNTGELFF
D: .; V: TRBV9; size: medium-sized; J: TRBJ1-2; DNA: TGTGCCAGCAGGTCGGACAGAAACTATGGCTACACCTTC; CDR3: CASRSDRNYGYTF
D: .; V: TRBV11-3; size: .; J: TRBJ1-4; DNA: TGTGCCAGCAGCTTTTGGAGTTACGCAACTAATGAAAAACTGTTTTTT; CDR3: CASSFWSYATNEKLFF
D: .; V: TRBV28; size: .; J: TRBJ1-6; DNA: TGTGCCAGCAGTTTAGGGGGGGACAATTCACCCCTCCACTTT; CDR3: CASSLGGDNSPLHF
D: TRBD1; V: TRBV11-3; size: .; J: TRBJ2-2; DNA: TGTGCCAGCAGGGCAACAGGGGGCTACACCGGGGAGCTGTTTTTT; CDR3: CASRATGGYTGELFF
D: TRBD1; V: TRBV11-3; size: .; J: TRBJ2-7; DNA: TGTGCCAGCAGCGGGAGACAGGGGCCCTACGAGCAGTACTTC; CDR3: CASSGRQGPYEQYF
D: TRBD1; V: TRBV5-1; size: .; J: TRBJ2-5; DNA: TGCGCCAGCAGCTCCGGGACAGGGCGGCGGGAGACCCAGTACTTC; CDR3: CASSSGTGRRETQYF
D: TRBD2; V: TRBV11-3; size: medium-sized; J: TRBJ2-1; DNA: TGTGCCAGCACCAAGCGGGAGGTAAAGCACAATGAGCAGTTCTTC; CDR3: CASTKREVKHNEQFF
D: TRBD1; V: TRBV30; size: .; J: TRBJ1-4; DNA: TGTGCCTGGAGTGTATCTGACAGGGAAATGAAAAAACTGTTTTTT; CDR3: CAWSVSDREMKKLFF
D: TRBD1; V: TRBV7-6; size: few; J: TRBJ2-3; DNA: TGTGCCAGCAGCCTGGGACAGGGGGACACAGATACGCAGTATTTT; CDR3: CASSLGQGDTDTQYF
D: .; V: TRBV6-8; size: .; J: TRBJ2-7; DNA: TGTGCCAGCAGTGTAGGGTACTCCTACGAGCAGTACTTC; CDR3: CASSVGYSYEQYF
D: .; V: TRBV6-7; size: few; J: TRBJ2-2; DNA: TGTGCCAGCAGTTACCTCCTGACAGGTACCGGGGAGCTGTTTTTT; CDR3: CASSYLLTGTGELFF
D: TRBD1; V: TRBV9; size: few; J: TRBJ1-2; DNA: TGTGCCAGCAGCGAGTCGGGCGCAGGGGGGTATGGCTACACCTTC; CDR3: CASSESGAGGYGYTF